This TCR beta chain was profiled in a study of shared clonotypes between healthy human individuals. Study-wide context: Researchers assigned three CD4 naive, three CD4 memory, two CD8 naive and one CD8 memory plate to each donor.

V shed 4 bases and J 6 bases; nucleotides not matched to a gene: 4. The length of the CDR3 is 13 residues. Germline V gene data show CDR1 as SNHLY and CDR2 as FYNNEI. The repertoire was sequenced with immunoSEQ multiplex PCR; TCRdb's copy has only in-frame clones and lacks some. The data show under 350,000 clones, around 87% seen once. The clonotype was recovered from a man between 18 and 35 years old in good health. Input material: memory CD8+ T cells sorted from blood. Subset given: CD45RO+ cells pooled with CCR7-negative TemRA cells. The V gene is TRBV2, the J gene TRBJ1-2, with 8 nucleotides matching TRBD1. CDR3 region: CASSGQGLDGYTF. Here the CDR3 DNA reads TGTGCCAGCAGTGGACAGGGGTTGGATGGCTACACCTTC. The complete variable domain, with remaining parts taken from reference TRBV2 and TRBJ1-2, reads EPEVTQTPSHQVTQMGQEVILRCVPISNHLYFYWYRQILGQKVEFLVSFYNNEISEKSEIFDDQFSVERPDGSNFTLKIRSTKLEDSAMYFCASSGQGLDGYTFGSGTRLTVV.